The present T cell receptor beta chain was sequenced within a study of early T cells in non-severe SARS-CoV-2 infection. Whole-study context: Chains from this unsorted whole-blood bulk RNA could not be paired.

Ten or more counts support this clonotype. Antigen unknown. Looked up from germline, CDR1 is LNHNV and CDR2 is YYDKDF (reference sequence). V lost 4 bases to trimming and J lost 3 bases, with 9 bases between them. CDR3 length equals 13 residues. Study outcomes and limitations: VDJdb matching favored anti-spike CD8 responses, missing private and CD4 specificities.

Each single cDNA molecule received a unique molecular identifier. TCRdb reprocessed the 5' RACE reads with MiXCR, giving one entry per CDR3 protein. This table holds 35,000 to 45,000 distinct CDR3 sequences, roughly 5% found once. This sequence joins TRBV15 and TRBJ1-1; the D is unclear. This clonotype was sampled from an adult who was a healthcare worker with PCR-confirmed SARS-CoV-2 infection or an uninfected control (not recorded which). Sequenced sample: whole blood. The CDR3 reads CATSIEQDTEAFF. The CDR3, as DNA: TGTGCCACCAGCATTGAGCAGGACACTGAAGCTTTCTTT. Together with reference TRBV15 and TRBJ1-1, the CDR3 gives the full variable domain: DAMVIQNPRYQVTQFGKPVTLSCSQTLNHNVMYWYQQKSSQAPKLLFHYYDKDFNNEADTPDNFQSRRPNTSFCFLDIRSPGLGDTAMYLCATSIEQDTEAFFGQGTRLTVV.